These T cell receptor beta chains were read from a single sample in a study of Ad26.COV2.S vaccination and SARS-CoV-2 variants. Generated by immunoSEQ multiplex PCR, the TCRdb table keeps only in-frame clones and is missing some. The data contain roughly 300,000 clones, around 89% of them singletons. Material: peripheral blood, obtained in a trial of Ad26.COV2.S vaccine versus placebo. The receptors were gathered from a person between 18 and 65 years old who received the Ad26.COV2.S COVID-19 vaccine or a placebo. CDR3s include the opening cysteine and the closing phenylalanine or tryptophan. A D gene is named only where the DNA matches it firmly. Size tells how often a clone was seen (once, few, many) or the class of an expanded clone, and some rows leave it out.

V gene	clone size	D gene	J gene	CDR3 DNA	CDR3 protein
TRBV6-1	-	-	TRBJ1-1	TGTGCCAGCAGTGAAGCGCCCGGGAGCCTGAACACTGAAGCTTTCTTT	CASSEAPGSLNTEAFF
TRBV5-4	-	-	TRBJ2-3	TGTGCCAGCAGCGTTCGGGAGTCGGGCACAGATACGCAGTATTTT	CASSVRESGTDTQYF
TRBV7-9	-	TRBD1	TRBJ2-7	TGTGCCAGCAGCTTAGGCCCCGGACAGGGGAAGGCCTACGAGCAGTACTTC	CASSLGPGQGKAYEQYF
TRBV4-1	few	TRBD2	TRBJ2-3	TGCGCCAGCAGCCAAGGACTAGCCAGGAGCACAGATACGCAGTATTTT	CASSQGLARSTDTQYF
TRBV7-2	-	-	TRBJ2-3	TGTGCCAGCAGCCCGGACAGTCTTGGCACAGATACGCAGTATTTT	CASSPDSLGTDTQYF
TRBV2	-	TRBD2	TRBJ2-5	TGTGCCAGCACGCCGGGACTAGCGGGAGAGACCCAGTACTTC	CASTPGLAGETQYF
TRBV28	once	-	TRBJ1-5	TGTGCCAGCAGTATTAGCAATCAGCCCCAGCATTTT	CASSISNQPQHF
TRBV27	-	TRBD1	TRBJ1-6	TGTGCCAGCAGATGGGGGGACAGCGTGAATTCACCCCTCCACTTT	CASRWGDSVNSPLHF
TRBV15	few	-	TRBJ1-5	TGTGCCACCAGCAGACAGGACTACTATAGCAATCAGCCCCAGCATTTT	CATSRQDYYSNQPQHF
TRBV7-3	-	-	TRBJ2-6	TGTGCCAGCAATGGGGGACCTGGGGCCAACGTCCTGACTTTC	CASNGGPGANVLTF
TRBV5-1	-	-	TRBJ2-7	TGCGCCAGCACCACGGTGGGTGGGGAGCAGTACTTC	CASTTVGGEQYF
TRBV13	once	TRBD2	TRBJ2-2	TGTGCCAGCAGCTTAGGTTGGCTAGCGGATAACACCGGGGAGCTGTTTTTT	CASSLGWLADNTGELFF
TRBV18	-	TRBD2	TRBJ2-3	TGTGCCAGCTCACCGGAACTAGCGGGGGGGCTTGGAGATACGCAGTATTTT	CASSPELAGGLGDTQYF
TRBV9	-	-	TRBJ2-7	TGTGCCAGCAGCGTAGGGGGGACGTCGAAAGTCCACGAGCAGTACTTC	CASSVGGTSKVHEQYF
TRBV7-9	-	-	TRBJ1-5	TGTGCCAGCAGCTTAGTCGGCGTAGAGCCCCAGCATTTT	CASSLVGVEPQHF
TRBV7-3	-	TRBD2	TRBJ2-5	TGTGCCAGCAGCCCCCTGGGAGGGATTGAGGGAGAGACCCAGTACTTC	CASSPLGGIEGETQYF
TRBV5-4	-	TRBD2	TRBJ2-2	TGTGCCAGCAGCTCGGGGACTACGAACACCGGGGAGCTGTTTTTT	CASSSGTTNTGELFF
TRBV5-6	-	-	TRBJ1-1	TGTGCCAGCAGCTTCGGAACAGGGAACACTGAAGCTTTCTTT	CASSFGTGNTEAFF
TRBV3-1/TRBV3-2	few	TRBD1	TRBJ1-4	TGTGCCAGCAGCCAAAACAGGGGCGGGGATGAAAAACTGTTTTTT	CASSQNRGGDEKLFF
TRBV7-9	-	TRBD1	TRBJ1-1	TGTGCCAGCAGCAGCCAGGACAGGGGGAACACTGAAGCTTTCTTT	CASSSQDRGNTEAFF
TRBV28	-	TRBD1	TRBJ1-5	TGTGCCAGCAGTCTCCAGACAGGGACCCAGCCCCAGCATTTT	CASSLQTGTQPQHF
TRBV12-3/TRBV12-4	once	-	TRBJ2-7	TGTGCCAGCAGTTTCAACCGGGACGCCGAATTCTTC	CASSFNRDAEFF
TRBV6-5	-	-	TRBJ2-7	TGTGCCAGCACCGGGGACCACTACGAGCAGTACTTC	CASTGDHYEQYF
TRBV19	-	-	TRBJ1-1	TGTGCCAGTAGTATTACCCCCCAGAACACTGAAGCTTTCTTT	CASSITPQNTEAFF
TRBV24-1	-	TRBD2	TRBJ2-1	TGTGCCACCTCCGGGACTAGCCCCTACAATGAGCAGTTCTTC	CATSGTSPYNEQFF
TRBV30	-	TRBD1	TRBJ2-1	TGTGCCTGGAGTGTATCGGGGACAGGGGGAATAGGTGAGCAGTTCTTC	CAWSVSGTGGIGEQFF
TRBV5-6	-	-	TRBJ1-2	TGTGCCAGCAGCCCACAGGCTTATGGTGGCTACACCTTC	CASSPQAYGGYTF
TRBV25-1	-	TRBD1	TRBJ2-1	TGTGCCAGCACCCCGATCGGGACAGGGGGTTACAATGAGCAGTTCTTC	CASTPIGTGGYNEQFF
TRBV5-1	-	-	TRBJ2-7	TGCGCCAGCAGCTTGGAAGGGAGGCGCAACGAGCAGTACTTC	CASSLEGRRNEQYF
TRBV25-1	-	TRBD1	TRBJ1-1	TGTGCCAGCAGTGGGAGACAGGGGCGGGGCACTGAAGCTTTCTTT	CASSGRQGRGTEAFF
TRBV28	-	-	TRBJ1-2	TGTGCCAGCAGTTTATCAGGGTTCGGCTACACCTTC	CASSLSGFGYTF
TRBV28	-	-	TRBJ2-1	TGTGCTATCGCGCGGACTGGATACAATGAGCAGTTCTTC	CAIARTGYNEQFF
TRBV5-1	-	-	TRBJ1-4	TGCGCCAGCAGCTTGGCGGGTAATAGCCTTAATGAAAAACTGTTTTTT	CASSLAGNSLNEKLFF
TRBV6-5	once	-	TRBJ2-7	TGTGCCAGCATCTCGGGGGCCTACGAGCAGTACTTC	CASISGAYEQYF
TRBV6-5	-	-	TRBJ1-2	TGTGCCAGCAGGAAGGGAGGGTTGGCAGGCGGCTACACCTTC	CASRKGGLAGGYTF
TRBV9	-	-	TRBJ2-2	TGTGCCAGCAGCGCAGACTTGGGGTTGGCCGGGGAGCTGTTTTTT	CASSADLGLAGELFF
TRBV15	-	-	TRBJ2-7	TGTGCCACCAGACTAACCGGAGCGAGGGAGCAGTACTTC	CATRLTGAREQYF
TRBV6-1	-	-	TRBJ2-7	TGTGCCAGCAGTGAAGCAGGGGCACCCCCGACCTCCGAGCAGTACTTC	CASSEAGAPPTSEQYF
TRBV7-2	-	-	TRBJ2-3	TGTGCCAGCAGCTTAGGCCAGATCACAGATACGCAGTATTTT	CASSLGQITDTQYF
TRBV23-1	-	TRBD2	TRBJ2-1	TGCGCCAGCAGTCAGGCTCAACTAGCGCCCAGCTCCTACAATGAGCAGTTCTTC	CASSQAQLAPSSYNEQFF
TRBV7-2	-	-	TRBJ2-7	TGTGCCAGCAGCTCTAGACATAGCTCCTACGAGCAGTACTTC	CASSSRHSSYEQYF
TRBV5-1	once	-	TRBJ2-7	TGCGCCAGCAGCTTGAGCTCCAGCTCCTACGAGCAGTACTTC	CASSLSSSSYEQYF
TRBV5-1	-	-	TRBJ1-1	TGCGCCAGCAGCTTCCAGGGGACGGGTGGCACTGAAGCTTTCTTT	CASSFQGTGGTEAFF
TRBV4-3	few	-	TRBJ1-5	TGCGCCAGCAGCCCAGACAGTCCAGATTACCCCGGGACTCAGCCCCAGCATTTT	CASSPDSPDYPGTQPQHF
TRBV6-5	-	-	TRBJ2-4	TGTGCCAGCAGCCTACAGGGCGTGGGCAAAAACATTCAGTACTTC	CASSLQGVGKNIQYF
TRBV18	once	TRBD1	TRBJ1-2	TGTGCCAGCTCACCCCAGGGGGCGGACTATGGCTACACCTTC	CASSPQGADYGYTF
TRBV7-2	-	TRBD1	TRBJ2-7	TGTGCCAGCAGCTTAGCGCTGGGACAGGGTTGGTACGAGCAGTACTTC	CASSLALGQGWYEQYF
TRBV15	-	-	TRBJ2-1	TGTGCCACCAGCTCAAGAATGGGGCAGGAACGGAGATACAATGAGCAGTTCTTC	CATSSRMGQERRYNEQFF
TRBV27	-	TRBD2	TRBJ2-1	TGTGCCAGCAGTCTCGGACTAGCGGGAACCAATGAGCAGTTCTTC	CASSLGLAGTNEQFF
TRBV15	-	-	TRBJ2-3	TGTGCCACCAGCAGAGATCGTGGGGGAGGCACAGATACGCAGTATTTT	CATSRDRGGGTDTQYF
TRBV12-5	-	-	TRBJ2-3	TGTGCTAGTGGTTCCCGTACAGGGTATACAGATACGCAGTATTTT	CASGSRTGYTDTQYF
TRBV28	-	TRBD2	TRBJ2-1	TGTGCCAGCGTTACGACTAGCGGCTATTACAATGAGCAGTTCTTC	CASVTTSGYYNEQFF
TRBV7-9	-	-	TRBJ2-3	TGTGCCAGCAGCTTAGAGGGACTGGCAGATACGCAGTATTTT	CASSLEGLADTQYF
TRBV30	-	TRBD1	TRBJ1-2	TGTGCCTGGGAACGACGGGACAGGGGGTGGAAATACACCTTC	CAWERRDRGWKYTF
TRBV7-3	-	-	TRBJ2-6	TGTGCCAGCAGCTTAGGCCCCTTGGGCTCTGGGGCCAACGTCCTGACTTTC	CASSLGPLGSGANVLTF